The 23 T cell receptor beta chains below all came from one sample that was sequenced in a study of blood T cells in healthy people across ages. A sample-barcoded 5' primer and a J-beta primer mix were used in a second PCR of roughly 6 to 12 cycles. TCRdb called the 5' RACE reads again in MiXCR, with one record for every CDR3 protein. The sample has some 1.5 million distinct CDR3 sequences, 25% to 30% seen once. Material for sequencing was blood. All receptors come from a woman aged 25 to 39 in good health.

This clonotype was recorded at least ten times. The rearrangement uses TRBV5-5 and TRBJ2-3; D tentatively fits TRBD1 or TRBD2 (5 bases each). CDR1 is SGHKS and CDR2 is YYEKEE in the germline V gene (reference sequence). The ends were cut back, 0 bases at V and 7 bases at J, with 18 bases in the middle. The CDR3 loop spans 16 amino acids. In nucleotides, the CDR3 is TGTGCCAGCAGCTTGGACGCCTTGGGGGTTGGGAATACGCAGTATTTT. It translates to CASSLDALGVGNTQYF.

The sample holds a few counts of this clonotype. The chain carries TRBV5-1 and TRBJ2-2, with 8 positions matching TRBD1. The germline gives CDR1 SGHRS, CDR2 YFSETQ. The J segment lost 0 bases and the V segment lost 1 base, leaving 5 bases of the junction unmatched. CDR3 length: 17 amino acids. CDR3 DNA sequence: TGCGCCAGCAGCTTGTGGACAGGGCCTCCGAACACCGGGGAGCTGTTTTTT. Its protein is CASSLWTGPPNTGELFF. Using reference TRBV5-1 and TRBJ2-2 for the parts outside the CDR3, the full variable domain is KAGVTQTPRYLIKTRGQQVTLSCSPISGHRSVSWYQQTPGQGLQFLFEYFSETQRNKGNFPGRFSGRQFSNSRSEMNVSTLELGDSALYLCASSLWTGPPNTGELFFGEGSRLTVL.

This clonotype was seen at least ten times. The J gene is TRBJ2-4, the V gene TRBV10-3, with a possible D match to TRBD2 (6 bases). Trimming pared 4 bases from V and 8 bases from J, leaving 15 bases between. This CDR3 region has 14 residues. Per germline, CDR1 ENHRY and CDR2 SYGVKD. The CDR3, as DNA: TGTGCCATCAGTGGCCATGGCGGGGATGACATTCAGTACTTC. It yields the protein CAISGHGGDDIQYF.

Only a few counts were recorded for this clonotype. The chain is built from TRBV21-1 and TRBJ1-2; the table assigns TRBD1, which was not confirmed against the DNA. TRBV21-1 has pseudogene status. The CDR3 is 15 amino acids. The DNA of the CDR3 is TGTGCCAGCAGCACTTGGACAGGGAAAATCTATGGCTACACCTTC. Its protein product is CASSTWTGKIYGYTF.

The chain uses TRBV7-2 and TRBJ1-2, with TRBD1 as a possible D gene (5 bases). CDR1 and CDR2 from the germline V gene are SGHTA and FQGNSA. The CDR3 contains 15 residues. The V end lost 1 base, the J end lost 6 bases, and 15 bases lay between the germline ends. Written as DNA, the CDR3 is TGTGCCAGCAGCTTAGGTCCGGGCCCAGGGCATGGCTACACCTTC. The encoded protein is CASSLGPGPGHGYTF.

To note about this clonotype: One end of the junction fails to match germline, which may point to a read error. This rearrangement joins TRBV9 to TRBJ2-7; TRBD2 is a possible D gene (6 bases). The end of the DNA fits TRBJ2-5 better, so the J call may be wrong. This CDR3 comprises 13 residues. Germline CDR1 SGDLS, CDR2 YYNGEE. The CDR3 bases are TGTACCAGCAGCTTACTAGCCGGTGAGACCCAGTACTTC. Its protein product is CTSSLLAGETQYF.

CDR3 in amino acids: CASIAPGSSYNEQFF. The CDR3 region has the DNA TGTGCCAGCATTGCTCCGGGGTCCTCCTACAATGAGCAGTTCTTC. The J gene is TRBJ2-1, the V gene TRBV6-2 or TRBV6-3; a weak D match, TRBD2 (5 bases). CDR3 length: 15 amino acids. Germline lookup yields CDR1 MNHEY and CDR2 SVGEGT. V lost 7 bases to trimming and J lost 0 bases, with 13 bases between them.

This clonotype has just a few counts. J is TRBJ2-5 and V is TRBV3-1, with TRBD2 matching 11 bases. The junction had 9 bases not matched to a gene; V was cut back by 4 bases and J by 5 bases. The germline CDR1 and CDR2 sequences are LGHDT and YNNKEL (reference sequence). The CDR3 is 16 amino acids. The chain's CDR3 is CASSPLTSGGSETQYF. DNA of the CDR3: TGTGCCAGCAGCCCCCTTACTAGCGGGGGCTCTGAGACCCAGTACTTC.

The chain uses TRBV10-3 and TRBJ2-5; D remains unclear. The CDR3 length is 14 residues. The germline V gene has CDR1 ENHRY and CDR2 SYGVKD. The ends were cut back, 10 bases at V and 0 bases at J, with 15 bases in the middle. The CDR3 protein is CATQEVMHQETQYF. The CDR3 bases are TGTGCCACCCAGGAAGTAATGCACCAAGAGACCCAGTACTTC.

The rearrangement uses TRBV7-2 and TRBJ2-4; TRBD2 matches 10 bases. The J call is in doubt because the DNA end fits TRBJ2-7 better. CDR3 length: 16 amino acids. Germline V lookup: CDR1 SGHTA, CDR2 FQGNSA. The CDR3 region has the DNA TGTGCCAGCAGCTCCCACTCTAGCGGGGGAGGTCACGAGCAGTACTTC. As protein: CASSSHSSGGGHEQYF.

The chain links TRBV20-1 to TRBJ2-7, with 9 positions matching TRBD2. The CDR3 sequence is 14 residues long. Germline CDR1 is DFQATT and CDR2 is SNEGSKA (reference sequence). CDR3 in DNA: TGCAGGGCGGGAGGGAGTAGGGTCCCCTACGAGCAGTACTTC. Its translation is CRAGGSRVPYEQYF.

CDR3 residues: CSVSGQGAREQYF. CDR3 DNA sequence: TGCAGCGTGTCCGGACAGGGAGCGCGGGAGCAGTACTTC. The gene calls are TRBV29-1 and TRBJ2-7; 8 bases match TRBD1. Germline assignment: CDR1 SQVTM and CDR2 ANQGSEA. There are 13 residues in the CDR3. V gave up 6 bases and J gave up 7 bases; unmatched junction bases: 11.

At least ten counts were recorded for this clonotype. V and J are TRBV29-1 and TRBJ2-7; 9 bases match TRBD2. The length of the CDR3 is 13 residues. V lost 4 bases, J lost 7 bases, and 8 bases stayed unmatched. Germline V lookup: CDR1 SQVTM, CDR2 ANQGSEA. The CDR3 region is CSVGLAGIGEQYF. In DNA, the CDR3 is TGCAGCGTTGGGCTAGCGGGAATCGGTGAGCAGTACTTC.

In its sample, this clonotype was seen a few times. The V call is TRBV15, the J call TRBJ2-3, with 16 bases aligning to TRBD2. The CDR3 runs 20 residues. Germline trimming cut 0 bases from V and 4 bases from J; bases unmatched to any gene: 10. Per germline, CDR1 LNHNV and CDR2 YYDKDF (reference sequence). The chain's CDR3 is CATSRDRGLAGGLASDTQYF. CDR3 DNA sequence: TGTGCCACCAGCAGAGATAGGGGACTAGCGGGAGGGCTGGCATCAGATACGCAGTATTTT.

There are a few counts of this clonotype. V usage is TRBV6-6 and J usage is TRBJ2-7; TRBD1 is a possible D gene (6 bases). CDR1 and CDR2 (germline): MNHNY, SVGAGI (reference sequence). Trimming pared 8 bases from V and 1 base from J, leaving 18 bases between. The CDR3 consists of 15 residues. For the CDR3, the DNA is TGTGCCAGCTCCGGGCAGGGGACGGGGTCCTACGAGCAGTACTTC. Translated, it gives CASSGQGTGSYEQYF.

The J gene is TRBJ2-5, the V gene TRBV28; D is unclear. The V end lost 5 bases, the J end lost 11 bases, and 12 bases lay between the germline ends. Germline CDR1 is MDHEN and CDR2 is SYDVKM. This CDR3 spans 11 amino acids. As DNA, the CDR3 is TGTGCCAGCAGTACTAAATTTGGGCAGTACTTC. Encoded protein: CASSTKFGQYF.

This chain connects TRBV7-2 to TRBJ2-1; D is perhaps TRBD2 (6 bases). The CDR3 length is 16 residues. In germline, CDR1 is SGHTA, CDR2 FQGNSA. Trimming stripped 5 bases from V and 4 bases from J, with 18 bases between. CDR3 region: CASSPPIRGLYNEQFF. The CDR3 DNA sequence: TGTGCCAGCAGCCCACCTATAAGGGGACTGTACAATGAGCAGTTCTTC.

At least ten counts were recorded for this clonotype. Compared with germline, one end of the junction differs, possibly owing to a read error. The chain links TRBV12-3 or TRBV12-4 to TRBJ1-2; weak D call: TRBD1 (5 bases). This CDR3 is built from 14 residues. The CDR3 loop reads CASSFTGPNYGHTF. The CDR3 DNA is TGTGCCAGCAGTTTTACAGGACCCAACTATGGCCACACCTTC.

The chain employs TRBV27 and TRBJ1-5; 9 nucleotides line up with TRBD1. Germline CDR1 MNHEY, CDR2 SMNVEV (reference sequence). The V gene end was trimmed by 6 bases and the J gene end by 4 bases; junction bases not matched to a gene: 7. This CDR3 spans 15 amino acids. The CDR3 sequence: CASRVGQGQNQPQHF. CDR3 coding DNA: TGTGCCAGCAGAGTAGGACAGGGGCAAAATCAGCCCCAGCATTTT.

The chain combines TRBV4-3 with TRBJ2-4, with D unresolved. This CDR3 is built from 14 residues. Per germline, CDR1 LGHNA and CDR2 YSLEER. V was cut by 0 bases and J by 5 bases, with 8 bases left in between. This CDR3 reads CASSQDGDQNIQYF. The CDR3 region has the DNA TGCGCCAGCAGCCAAGATGGAGACCAAAACATTCAGTACTTC.

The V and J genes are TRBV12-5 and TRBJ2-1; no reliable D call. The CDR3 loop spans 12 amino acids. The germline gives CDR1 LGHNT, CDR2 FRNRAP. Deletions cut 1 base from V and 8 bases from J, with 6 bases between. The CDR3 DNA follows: TGTGCTAGTGGTTTGGAGAGGTATGAGCAGTTCTTC. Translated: CASGLERYEQFF.

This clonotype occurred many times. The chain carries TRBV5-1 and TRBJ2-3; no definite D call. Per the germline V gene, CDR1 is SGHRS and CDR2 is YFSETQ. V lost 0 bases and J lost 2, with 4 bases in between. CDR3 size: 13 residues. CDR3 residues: CASSLDNTDTQYF. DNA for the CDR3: TGCGCCAGCAGCTTGGATAACACAGATACGCAGTATTTT.

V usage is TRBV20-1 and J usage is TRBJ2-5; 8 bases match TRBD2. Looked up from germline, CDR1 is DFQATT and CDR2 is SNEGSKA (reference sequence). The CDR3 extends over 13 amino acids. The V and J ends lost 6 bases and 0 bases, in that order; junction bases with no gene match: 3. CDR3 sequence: CSAPGGYQETQYF. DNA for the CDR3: TGCAGTGCGCCGGGAGGGTACCAAGAGACCCAGTACTTC.